This TCR beta chain was captured by sequencing in a study of T cell responses to AZD1222 COVID-19 vaccine. This CDR3 contains 14 residues. The V gene lost 6 bases and the J gene lost 5 bases, with 15 bases spanning the gap. CDR1 KGHSH and CDR2 LQKENI come from the germline V gene. The assay was immunoSEQ multiplex PCR, and TCRdb's table has in-frame clones only and misses some. Of approximately 120,000 clones listed, roughly 88% are singletons. The clonotype was recovered from an adult in good health. This specimen consisted of peripheral blood, obtained on day 0 of AZD1222 vaccination. The genes are TRBV18 and TRBJ2-3; D may be TRBD1 (5 bases). CDR3 coding DNA: TGTGCCAGCTCTCCTCCTACAGGTGGAGATACGCAGTATTTT. Protein sequence: CASSPPTGGDTQYF. The full variable domain, in which reference TRBV18 and TRBJ2-3 provide the parts outside the CDR3, is NAGVMQNPRHLVRRRGQEARLRCSPMKGHSHVYWYRQLPEEGLKFMVYLQKENIIDESGMPKERFSAEFPKEGPSILRIQQVVRGDSAAYFCASSPPTGGDTQYFGPGTRLTVL.